One sample yielded the 15 T cell receptor beta chains listed below, sequenced in a study of T and B cells in COVID-19 patients. Blood genomic DNA input for TRB amplification was 250-500 ng. TRB rearrangements were amplified by multiplex PCR with BIOMED2 TRB-A/B primers. TCRdb independently ran MiXCR on the multiplex PCR reads; one entry per CDR3 protein. The table includes over 10,000 distinct CDR3 sequences, over 25% detected once. Material: blood. All receptors derive from a human donor who had recovered from COVID-19.

Within the sample, this clonotype is medium-sized. This chain uses TRBV27 with TRBJ1-6; D possibly corresponds to TRBD1 (5 bases). V was clipped by 2 bases and J by 9 bases, with 14 bases between them. Looked up from germline, CDR1 is MNHEY and CDR2 is SMNVEV (reference sequence). The CDR3 contains 15 residues. The CDR3 protein is CASSLQGFRGSPLHF. The DNA for the CDR3 is TGTGCCAGCAGTTTACAGGGTTTCCGCGGTTCACCCCTCCACTTT.

The chain joins TRBV20-1 to TRBJ2-7, with D uncertain. The CDR3 covers 11 residues. Trimming removed 5 bases at V and 1 base at J, with 6 bases between. Germline V lookup: CDR1 DFQATT, CDR2 SNEGSKA (reference sequence). The CDR3 sequence is CSASKSYEQYF. Here the CDR3 DNA reads TGCAGTGCTTCAAAATCCTACGAGCAGTACTTC.

This clonotype was seen more than once but under ten times. The genes are TRBV6-6 and TRBJ1-5; 9 bases are a match to TRBD1. Germline loops: CDR1 MNHNY, CDR2 SVGAGI (reference sequence). The V segment lost 4 bases and the J segment 4 bases; nucleotides outside the gene matches: 5. This CDR3 region has 15 residues. The CDR3 DNA sequence: TGTGCCAGCAGTTGGGGACAGGGCGCTAATCAGCCCCAGCATTTT. Translation: CASSWGQGANQPQHF.

This clonotype was detected ten times or more. This rearrangement joins TRBV27 to TRBJ1-3; the D gene is possibly TRBD1 (5 bases). Deletions cut 5 bases from V and 5 bases from J, with 13 bases between. The germline gives CDR1 MNHEY, CDR2 SMNVEV (reference sequence). This CDR3 region has 14 residues. This chain's CDR3 is CASSQDTTRNTIYF. The DNA of the CDR3 is TGTGCCAGCAGTCAGGACACTACAAGAAACACCATATATTTT.

The rearrangement joins TRBV7-9 to TRBJ2-7; 7 nucleotides line up with TRBD2. The CDR3 contains 12 residues. V shed 4 bases and J 5 bases; nucleotides not matched to a gene: 2. Germline assignment: CDR1 SEHNR and CDR2 FQNEAQ (reference sequence). The CDR3 loop is CASSYGLDEQYF. DNA for the CDR3: TGTGCCAGCAGCTACGGACTAGACGAGCAGTACTTC.

By share, this clonotype ranks as medium-sized. The genes are TRBV6-5 and TRBJ2-7, with D possibly TRBD1 on 6 matching bases. Trimming took 0 bases from V and 2 from J, leaving 14 bases between them. Germline lookup yields CDR1 MNHEY and CDR2 SVGAGI. The CDR3 contains 16 residues. CDR3 DNA: TGTGCCAGCAGTTACTCGGGTGGCAGGGGAACCTACGAGCAGTACTTC. It codes for CASSYSGGRGTYEQYF.

This clonotype has just one count. Germline is not matched at one junction end, which may reflect a read error. The chain carries TRBV13 and TRBJ1-5, with 9 bases aligning to TRBD1. CDR1 and CDR2 from the germline V gene are PRHDT and FYEKMQ (reference sequence). The CDR3 runs 15 residues. In DNA form, the CDR3 reads TGCGCCAGCAGCCAGGACAGGGGACCCAATCAGCCCCAGCATTTT. This translates into CASSQDRGPNQPQHF.

V usage is TRBV12-3 or TRBV12-4 and J usage is TRBJ2-5, with D possibly matching TRBD1 (6 bases). Trimming removed 5 bases from V and 3 bases from J, with 16 bases in between. The CDR3 contains 15 residues. The CDR3 coding sequence is TGTGCCAGCAGTCCGACCAGGGGTTTCAAAGAGACCCAGTACTTC. Protein product: CASSPTRGFKETQYF.

This clonotype was observed many times. The genes are TRBV6-1 and TRBJ2-7; no clear D. The germline V gene encodes CDR1 MNHNS and CDR2 SASEGT. This CDR3 region has 10 residues. The CDR3 loop is CASSEGVLRV. In nucleotides, the CDR3 is TGTGCCAGCAGTGAAGGAGTCTTGAGAGTC.

The V gene is TRBV12-3 or TRBV12-4, the J gene TRBJ1-5; D may be TRBD1 (6 bases). The V end lost 3 bases, the J end lost 2 bases, and 11 bases lay between the germline ends. This CDR3 spans 15 amino acids. CDR3 nucleotides: TGTGCCAGCAGTTTTTTAGGGGGGGGCAATCAGCCCCAGCATTTT. Amino acid sequence: CASSFLGGGNQPQHF.

In this sample, this clonotype turned up a few times. V is TRBV6-4 and J is TRBJ2-1, with 9 bases identical to TRBD2. Germline V gives CDR1 MRHNA, CDR2 SNTAGT. J was trimmed by 4 bases and V by 5 bases; bases with no gene match: 6. This CDR3 has 15 amino acids. The CDR3 bases are TGTGCCAGCAGTCTTAGCGGGGGCCCTTACAATGAGCAGTTCTTC. Translated, it gives CASSLSGGPYNEQFF.

Within the sample, this clonotype is medium-sized. The genes are TRBV6-5 and TRBJ2-1; D gene unclear. This CDR3 is built from 16 residues. V gave up 6 bases and J gave up 1 base, with 16 bases separating them. Germline V CDR1 and CDR2: MNHEY, SVGAGI. Written as DNA, the CDR3 is TGTGCCAGCAGCCCCACCGTAGCTCGGTCCTACAATGAGCAGTTCTTC. Protein: CASSPTVARSYNEQFF.

By its share, this clonotype is medium-sized. V and J are TRBV19 and TRBJ2-3; 8 nucleotides agree with TRBD1. In germline, CDR1 is LNHDA, CDR2 SQIVND (reference sequence). The CDR3 extends over 15 amino acids. Trimming cost V 7 bases and J 2 bases; bases outside gene matches: 8. CDR3 amino acids: CASTPGTGHTDTQYF. The DNA of the CDR3 is TGTGCCAGTACCCCCGGGACAGGACACACAGATACGCAGTATTTT.

This clonotype has a count of ten or more. This rearrangement joins TRBV6-1 to TRBJ2-5; tentatively, D is TRBD2 (5 bases). The V end lost 6 bases, the J end lost 10 bases, and 18 bases lay between the germline ends. The CDR3 sequence is 13 residues long. Per the germline V gene, CDR1 is MNHNS and CDR2 is SASEGT. The CDR3 nucleotides are TGTGCCAGCAGATTCCTTAGCGCTGGTATCCAGTACTTC. Protein: CASRFLSAGIQYF.

Here the CDR3 reads CATAGATSPLHF. In nucleotides, the CDR3 is TGTGCCACGGCCGGGGCGACTTCACCCCTCCACTTT. The V and J genes are TRBV10-3 and TRBJ1-6; tentatively, D is TRBD1 (5 bases). The CDR3 contains 12 residues. Trimming cost V 10 bases and J 9 bases, with 13 bases left between them. The germline V gene has CDR1 ENHRY and CDR2 SYGVKD.